The source of this T cell receptor (beta chain) is a study of radiotherapy plus CTLA-4 blockade in lung cancer. Points from the study as a whole: An expansion of tumor-derived TCR clones occurred in blood after radiotherapy plus ipilimumab. The best prediction of response reportedly came from early blood T cell clone dynamics, with interferon-beta.

The CDR3 is 14 residues long. Germline V gene data show CDR1 as MGHRA and CDR2 as YSYEKL. The ends were cut back, 8 bases at V and 6 bases at J, with 20 bases in the middle. As to this clone: The antigen remains unidentified.

The table came from immunoSEQ multiplex PCR; TCRdb's copy has only in-frame clones and leaves some out. Altogether roughly 110,000 clones are present, about 80% being singletons, with the ten largest covering 3.3%. This specimen consisted of peripheral blood, obtained from a patient treated with radiotherapy plus ipilimumab. This chain links TRBV4-1 with TRBJ2-7; D is undetermined. This TCR was recovered from a human donor with non-small cell lung cancer that progressed on radiotherapy plus ipilimumab. Some clones in this sample may be carry-over from other donors' samples. The CDR3 is CASSLGIPFGEQYF. CDR3 in DNA: TGCGCCAGCTCCCTAGGAATCCCGTTCGGCGAGCAGTACTTC.